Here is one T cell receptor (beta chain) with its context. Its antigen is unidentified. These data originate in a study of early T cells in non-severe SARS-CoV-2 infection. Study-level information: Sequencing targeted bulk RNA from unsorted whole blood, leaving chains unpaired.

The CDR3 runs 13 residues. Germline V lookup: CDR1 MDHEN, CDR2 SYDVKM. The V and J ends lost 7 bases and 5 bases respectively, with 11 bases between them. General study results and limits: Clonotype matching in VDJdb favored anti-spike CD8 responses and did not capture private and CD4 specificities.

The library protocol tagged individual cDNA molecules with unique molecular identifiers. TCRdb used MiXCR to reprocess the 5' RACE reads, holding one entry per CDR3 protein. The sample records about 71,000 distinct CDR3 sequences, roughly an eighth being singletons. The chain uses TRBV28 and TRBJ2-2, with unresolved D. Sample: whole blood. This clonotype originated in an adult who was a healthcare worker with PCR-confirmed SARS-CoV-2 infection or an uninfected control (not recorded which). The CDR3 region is CASTAARTGELFF. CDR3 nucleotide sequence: TGTGCCAGCACAGCAGCTCGTACCGGGGAGCTGTTTTTT.